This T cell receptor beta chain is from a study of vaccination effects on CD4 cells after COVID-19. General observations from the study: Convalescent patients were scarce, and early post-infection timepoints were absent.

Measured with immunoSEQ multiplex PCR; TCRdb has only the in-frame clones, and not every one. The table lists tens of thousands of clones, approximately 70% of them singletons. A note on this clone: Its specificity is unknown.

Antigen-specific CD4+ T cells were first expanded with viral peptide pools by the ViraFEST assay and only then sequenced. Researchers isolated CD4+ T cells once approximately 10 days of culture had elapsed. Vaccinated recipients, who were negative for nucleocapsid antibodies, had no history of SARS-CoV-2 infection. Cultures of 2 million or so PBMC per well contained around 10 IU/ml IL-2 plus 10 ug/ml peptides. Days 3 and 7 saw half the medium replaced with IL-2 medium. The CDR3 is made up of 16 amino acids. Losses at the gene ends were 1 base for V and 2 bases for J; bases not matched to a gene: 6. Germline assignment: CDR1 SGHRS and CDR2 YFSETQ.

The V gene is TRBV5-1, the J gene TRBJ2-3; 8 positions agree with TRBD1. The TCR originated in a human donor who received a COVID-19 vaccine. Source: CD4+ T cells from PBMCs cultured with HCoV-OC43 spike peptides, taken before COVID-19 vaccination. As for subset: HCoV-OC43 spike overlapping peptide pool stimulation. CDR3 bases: TGCGCCAGCAGCTTGTACGACAGGGGTTTCACAGATACGCAGTATTTT. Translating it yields CASSLYDRGFTDTQYF. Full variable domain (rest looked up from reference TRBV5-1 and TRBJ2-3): KAGVTQTPRYLIKTRGQQVTLSCSPISGHRSVSWYQQTPGQGLQFLFEYFSETQRNKGNFPGRFSGRQFSNSRSEMNVSTLELGDSALYLCASSLYDRGFTDTQYFGPGTRLTVL.